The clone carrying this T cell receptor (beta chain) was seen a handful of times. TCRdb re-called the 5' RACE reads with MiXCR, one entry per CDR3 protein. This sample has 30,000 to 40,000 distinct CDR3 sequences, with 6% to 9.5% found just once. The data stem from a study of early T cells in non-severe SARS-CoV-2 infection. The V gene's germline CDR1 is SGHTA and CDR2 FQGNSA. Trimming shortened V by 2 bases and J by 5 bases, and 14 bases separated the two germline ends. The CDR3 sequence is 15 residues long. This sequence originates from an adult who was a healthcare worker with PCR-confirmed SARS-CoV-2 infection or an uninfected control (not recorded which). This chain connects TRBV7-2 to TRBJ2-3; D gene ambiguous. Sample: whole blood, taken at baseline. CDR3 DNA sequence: TGTGCCAGCAGCTTATTTGATTCGGTTTTAGATACGCAGTATTTT. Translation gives CASSLFDSVLDTQYF.